The T cell receptor (beta chain) described here comes from a study of shared clonotypes between healthy human individuals. CDR1 and CDR2 from the germline V gene are MDHEN and SYDVKM. Trimming removed 5 bases from V and 3 bases from J, with 8 bases in between. The CDR3 is made up of 12 amino acids. Clones were sequenced by immunoSEQ multiplex PCR, and TCRdb holds only the in-frame ones, with some missing. In the table there are about 92,000 clones, 60% to 75% of which are singletons. This sequence joins TRBV28 and TRBJ2-7; unclear D gene. The sequence was obtained from a young man in good health. Source material: memory CD8+ T cells sorted from blood. Indicated subset: CD45RO+ cells pooled with CCR7-negative TemRA cells. The CDR3 DNA follows: TGTGCCAGCAGTGAGATCGACTACGAGCAGTACTTC. Its protein is CASSEIDYEQYF.